This TCR beta chain derives from a study of T cells after yellow fever vaccination. MiXCR was run by TCRdb on the 5' RACE reads, yielding one entry per CDR3 protein. The sample lists approximately 300,000 distinct CDR3 sequences; around a tenth were seen once. General study points: Re-detected after boosting: most primary clones, 96% of CD4 and 80% to 90% of CD8. Only a small proportion of the clonotypes turned up in both the CD4 and the CD8 compartments, likely arising from convergent recombination. Sorted repertoires could include abundant contaminating clonotypes from bulk cells. Peaking faster, on day 5 versus 15, the secondary response was nonetheless weaker.

V trimming: 3 bases; J trimming: 6 bases; junction bases outside the gene matches: 6. The CDR3 spans 14 residues. Per germline, CDR1 LGHDT and CDR2 YNNKEL (reference sequence). This clonotype was detected only a few times. Its antigen remains unidentified. The receptor was isolated from a man younger than 35 who received the YFV17D yellow fever vaccine. The sequences come from CD4+ T cells sorted from PBMCs, collected 45 days after the yellow fever booster vaccination. The V gene is TRBV3-1, the J gene TRBJ1-2, with 8 nucleotides matching TRBD1. CDR3 residues: CASSHLDRENGYTF. The CDR3 region has the DNA TGTGCCAGCAGCCACTTGGACAGGGAGAATGGCTACACCTTC. The variable domain in full, completed from reference TRBV3-1 and TRBJ1-2, reads DTAVSQTPKYLVTQMGNDKSIKCEQNLGHDTMYWYKQDSKKFLKIMFSYNNKELIINETVPNRFSPKSPDKAHLNLHINSLELGDSAVYFCASSHLDRENGYTFGSGTRLTVV.